This entry lists 30 T cell receptor beta chains sequenced from one sample in a study of technical replicates of blood from several donors. The table came from immunoSEQ multiplex PCR; TCRdb's copy has only in-frame clones and leaves some out. Of about 73,000 clones listed, 85% to 95% are singletons. What was sequenced was T cells isolated from PBMCs. These receptors originate from a human donor in good health.

The chain combines TRBV4-1 with TRBJ2-7; 9 nucleotides match TRBD1. With V trimmed by 1 base and J by 3 bases, 7 bases remained unmatched. CDR3 length equals 16 residues. The germline V gene has CDR1 MGHRA and CDR2 YSYEKL. The CDR3 coding sequence is TGCGCCAGCAGCCAAGTTTGGACAGGGGATATCTACGAGCAGTACTTC. This translates into CASSQVWTGDIYEQYF.

This clone came up a few times. The chain combines TRBV19 with TRBJ2-3, with D maybe TRBD1 (7 bases). Germline V CDR1 and CDR2: LNHDA, SQIVND (reference sequence). This CDR3 has 14 amino acids. V was pared by 6 bases and J by 9 bases, with 19 bases between. The CDR3 DNA reads TGTGCCAGTAGAAGCGAGATCCAGGGGGGAACGCAGTATTTT. It specifies CASRSEIQGGTQYF.

The chain links TRBV2 to TRBJ2-2; TRBD1 is a possible D gene (7 bases). The V gene's germline CDR1 is SNHLY and CDR2 FYNNEI. The CDR3 runs to 13 residues. V was clipped by 11 bases and J by 5 bases, with 15 bases between them. CDR3: CAGSAGGTGELFF. The CDR3 region has the DNA TGTGCCGGGTCGGCAGGGGGGACCGGGGAGCTGTTTTTT.

The rearrangement joins TRBV9 to TRBJ2-3; 8 positions agree with TRBD1. CDR1 and CDR2 (germline): SGDLS, YYNGEE. With V trimmed by 0 bases and J by 1 base, 1 base remained unmatched. The CDR3 is 15 amino acids. The CDR3 reads CASSVAGQGTDTQYF. CDR3 nucleotides: TGTGCCAGCAGCGTAGCGGGACAGGGCACAGATACGCAGTATTTT.

This clone has a single count. The chain couples TRBV2 to TRBJ1-5, with D unclear. CDR1 is SNHLY and CDR2 is FYNNEI in the germline V gene. Trimming took off 3 bases at V and 9 bases at J, with 15 bases between the two ends. The CDR3 totals 14 residues. CDR3 sequence: CASSESRTLRPQHF. The CDR3 region has the DNA TGTGCCAGCAGTGAGAGTCGTACCCTCCGGCCCCAGCATTTT.

This chain connects TRBV2 to TRBJ1-1; no firm D call. The germline V and J ends were trimmed by 9 bases and 4 bases, with 15 bases remaining between them. The CDR3 contains 13 residues. Germline V gene lookup returns CDR1 SNHLY and CDR2 FYNNEI. The CDR3 reads CARKTNRGTEAFF. As DNA, the CDR3 is TGTGCCAGGAAAACCAATCGGGGCACTGAAGCTTTCTTT. Drawing the rest from reference TRBV2 and TRBJ1-1, the complete variable domain is EPEVTQTPSHQVTQMGQEVILRCVPISNHLYFYWYRQILGQKVEFLVSFYNNEISEKSEIFDDQFSVERPDGSNFTLKIRSTKLEDSAMYFCARKTNRGTEAFFGQGTRLTVV.

The V gene is TRBV15, the J gene TRBJ1-2; D remains ambiguous. The CDR3 totals 14 residues. The V end lost 0 bases, the J end lost 8 bases, and 13 bases lay between the germline ends. The germline CDR1 and CDR2 sequences are LNHNV and YYDKDF (reference sequence). CDR3 sequence (DNA): TGTGCCACCAGCAGAGATAAGGGAGCGTGGGGCTACACCTTC. Protein: CATSRDKGAWGYTF.

V gene TRBV9 combines with J gene TRBJ2-3; D remains unclear. The germline V gene has CDR1 SGDLS and CDR2 YYNGEE. Trimming took off 0 bases at V and 10 bases at J, with 9 bases between the two ends. The CDR3 sequence is 12 residues long. In DNA form, the CDR3 reads TGTGCCAGCAGCGTAGCTGAGCCCCCGCAGTATTTT. This translates into CASSVAEPPQYF. Full variable domain (outside the CDR3, taken from reference TRBV9 and TRBJ2-3): DSGVTQTPKHLITATGQRVTLRCSPRSGDLSVYWYQQSLDQGLQFLIQYYNGEERAKGNILERFSAQQFPDLHSELNLSSLELGDSALYFCASSVAEPPQYFGPGTRLTVL.

This chain uses TRBV11-3 with TRBJ2-5, with TRBD1 as a possible D gene (6 bases). Germline values: CDR1 SGHNT, CDR2 YENEEA. V lost 3 bases and J 3 bases, leaving 8 bases between the germline ends. The CDR3 sequence is 13 residues long. The CDR3 coding sequence is TGTGCCAGCAGCTTGTGGACAGAAGAGACCCAGTACTTC. This translates into CASSLWTEETQYF.

V gene TRBV29-1 combines with J gene TRBJ1-1; a possible D gene is TRBD1 (5 bases). The CDR3 consists of 13 residues. The germline V gene has CDR1 SQVTM and CDR2 ANQGSEA. V was pared by 6 bases and J by 4 bases, with 15 bases between. CDR3 sequence reads: CSVASGGVTEAFF. CDR3 DNA sequence: TGCAGCGTCGCTTCGGGGGGGGTCACTGAAGCTTTCTTT. The variable domain in full, completed from reference TRBV29-1 and TRBJ1-1, reads SAVISQKPSRDICQRGTSLTIQCQVDSQVTMMFWYRQQPGQSLTLIATANQGSEATYESGFVIDKFPISRPNLTFSTLTVSNMSPEDSSIYLCSVASGGVTEAFFGQGTRLTVV.

Only a few counts were recorded for this clone. This rearrangement joins TRBV7-9 to TRBJ1-5, with D tentatively TRBD1 (5 bases). Germline lookup yields CDR1 SEHNR and CDR2 FQNEAQ (reference sequence). CDR3 length equals 17 residues. Trimming removed 5 bases at V and 4 bases at J, with 21 bases between. The CDR3 is CASSPSRGREENQPQHF. CDR3 in DNA: TGTGCCAGCAGCCCCTCCCGAGGCAGGGAAGAAAATCAGCCCCAGCATTTT.

This clone was recorded only once. The chain recombines TRBV10-2 with TRBJ1-1; a possible D gene is TRBD1 (5 bases). V dropped 4 bases and J dropped 4 bases, with 13 bases sitting between them. The CDR3 is 14 residues long. The V gene's germline CDR1 is WSHSY and CDR2 SAAADI. The CDR3 bases are TGCGCCAGCAGTGGAGGGGCGGGGTTCACTGAAGCTTTCTTT. This sequence encodes CASSGGAGFTEAFF.

The rearrangement joins TRBV4-2 to TRBJ2-5; 7 bases are shared with TRBD2. V trimming: 1 base; J trimming: 5 bases; junction bases outside the gene matches: 10. The CDR3 extends over 16 amino acids. Germline CDR1 reads LGHNA; CDR2 reads YNFKEQ. The CDR3 reads CASSQGYGLGLETQYF. The CDR3 DNA sequence: TGTGCCAGCAGCCAAGGATATGGACTAGGCCTGGAGACCCAGTACTTC.

J is TRBJ2-1 and V is TRBV11-2; possible D gene TRBD2, 6 bases. V lost 5 bases to trimming and J lost 5 bases, with 13 bases between them. Germline V lookup: CDR1 SGHAT, CDR2 FQNNGV. The CDR3 covers 14 residues. DNA for the CDR3: TGTGCCAGCAGCCCCACCGGGAGTAACAATGAGCAGTTCTTC. Its protein product is CASSPTGSNNEQFF.

The J gene is TRBJ1-2, the V gene TRBV28; no clear D gene. The V gene's germline CDR1 is MDHEN and CDR2 SYDVKM. Trimming took 6 bases from V and 5 from J, leaving 7 bases between them. This CDR3 has 11 amino acids. This CDR3 is CASRIDYGYTF. The CDR3 DNA sequence: TGTGCCAGCAGAATAGATTATGGCTACACCTTC.

The chain is built from TRBV5-4 and TRBJ1-1; the D is unclear. CDR1 and CDR2 from the germline V gene are SGHNT and YYREEE (reference sequence). V lost 3 bases, J lost 10 bases, and 10 bases lay in between. The CDR3 loop spans 11 amino acids. CDR3 sequence (DNA): TGTGCCAGCAGCTCCGGGATCAGAGCTTTCTTT. Protein sequence: CASSSGIRAFF.

The V and J genes are TRBV7-8 and TRBJ2-1; TRBD1 aligns across 7 bases. CDR1 is SGHVS, CDR2 FQNEAQ, per germline. This CDR3 spans 14 amino acids. After removal of 5 bases from V and 2 bases from J, the junction contained 3 bases not matched to a gene. The CDR3 bases are TGTGCCAGCAGCCTGGGACAGACCTACAATGAGCAGTTCTTC. Translation: CASSLGQTYNEQFF.

DNA of the CDR3: TGTGCCAGCAGCTTAGCGCCCGGGGGGAACACTGAAGCTTTCTTT. This encodes CASSLAPGGNTEAFF. The rearrangement uses TRBV7-8 and TRBJ1-1; TRBD1 might be the D (5 bases). CDR3 size: 15 residues. V dropped 0 bases and J dropped 1 base, with 9 bases sitting between them. Germline V gene sequence: CDR1 SGHVS, CDR2 FQNEAQ.

V is TRBV7-9 and J is TRBJ1-6; 7 positions match TRBD1. The CDR3 sequence is 16 residues long. Germline V gene data show CDR1 as SEHNR and CDR2 as FQNEAQ (reference sequence). J gave up 10 bases and V 3 bases, and 12 bases lay outside the gene matches. The CDR3 nucleotides read TGTGCCAGCAGCTTCAGGGCCGGGACAGTCGAGTCACCCCTCCACTTT. Protein product: CASSFRAGTVESPLHF.

This clone appeared a single time. The rearrangement uses TRBV29-1 and TRBJ1-1; the D is unclear. CDR3 length: 11 residues. Trimming pared 3 bases from V and 5 bases from J, leaving 7 bases between. Germline V CDR1 and CDR2: SQVTM, ANQGSEA. CDR3 in DNA: TGCAGCGTTGATACCGGTACTGAAGCTTTCTTT. Protein product: CSVDTGTEAFF.

The CDR3 DNA reads as TGTGCCAGCCGACAGGGGGCCTCAGAAGCTTTCTTT. It codes for CASRQGASEAFF. This chain joins TRBV10-3 and TRBJ1-1, with 10 bases fitting TRBD1. CDR1 ENHRY and CDR2 SYGVKD come from the germline V gene. The CDR3 loop spans 12 amino acids. With 10 bases clipped from V and 8 bases from J, the junction kept 7 bases outside the gene matches.

The chain combines TRBV2 with TRBJ2-7, with a tentative D call TRBD2 (6 bases). The V end was cut by 2 bases, the J end by 7 bases, with 18 bases between. Germline CDR1 reads SNHLY; CDR2 reads FYNNEI. This CDR3 has 15 amino acids. CDR3 sequence: CASSEWPGGGGEQYF. The DNA for the CDR3 is TGTGCCAGCAGTGAATGGCCAGGCGGTGGGGGGGAGCAGTACTTC.

V usage is TRBV5-5 and J usage is TRBJ1-3; D is ambiguous. The ends were cut back, 0 bases at V and 4 bases at J, with 11 bases in the middle. This CDR3 region has 15 residues. Germline CDR1 is SGHKS and CDR2 is YYEKEE (reference sequence). The chain's CDR3 is CASSLAGPGGNTIYF. DNA for the CDR3: TGTGCCAGCAGCTTGGCTGGGCCAGGCGGAAACACCATATATTTT. The full variable domain, completed using reference TRBV5-5 and TRBJ1-3, is DAGVTQSPTHLIKTRGQQVTLRCSPISGHKSVSWYQQVLGQGPQFIFQYYEKEERGRGNFPDRFSARQFPNYSSELNVNALLLGDSALYLCASSLAGPGGNTIYFGEGSWLTVV.

The chain couples TRBV7-6 to TRBJ2-2; 9 bases agree with TRBD2. V lost 1 base, J lost 4 bases, and 10 bases stayed unmatched. The CDR3 consists of 18 residues. The V gene's germline CDR1 is SGHVS and CDR2 FNYEAQ. The CDR3 bases are TGTGCCAGCAGCTTAGAGGTAGCGGGAGATCTGAGCACCGGGGAGCTGTTTTTT. It yields the protein CASSLEVAGDLSTGELFF.

This clone was seen a few times. The V gene is TRBV4-1, the J gene TRBJ2-1; D unclear. The germline gives CDR1 MGHRA, CDR2 YSYEKL. The length of the CDR3 is 13 residues. With 0 bases removed from V and 6 bases from J, the gap between germline ends came to 6 bases. The CDR3 sequence: CASSQDSGNEQFF. The CDR3 region has the DNA TGCGCCAGCAGCCAAGATTCCGGCAATGAGCAGTTCTTC.

The chain joins TRBV5-4 to TRBJ2-7; 8 nucleotides line up with TRBD1. CDR1 SGHNT and CDR2 YYREEE come from the germline V gene (reference sequence). This CDR3 contains 16 residues. The V gene end was trimmed by 4 bases and the J gene end by 4 bases; junction bases not matched to a gene: 13. The DNA of the CDR3 is TGTGCCAGCAGCCCCGGACAGGGAACAATGGGTTACGAGCAGTACTTC. Its protein product is CASSPGQGTMGYEQYF.

The J gene is TRBJ2-1, the V gene TRBV27, with 8 bases aligning to TRBD2. Trimming took 6 bases from V and 7 from J; bases not matched to a gene: 8. Germline-derived CDR1 and CDR2 are MNHEY and SMNVEV (reference sequence). This CDR3 contains 14 residues. For the CDR3, the DNA is TGTGCCAGCAGCGGCCGGGGGGGCGTAAATGAGCAGTTCTTC. Its translation: CASSGRGGVNEQFF.

J is TRBJ1-2 and V is TRBV15; 8 bases align to TRBD1. Germline assignment: CDR1 LNHNV and CDR2 YYDKDF (reference sequence). Unmatched junction bases numbered 11, after V lost 5 bases and J lost 6 bases. The CDR3 has 15 residues. The CDR3 nucleotides read TGTGCCACCAGCGGGGGAAGGACAGGGAGTAATGGCTACACCTTC. Residues: CATSGGRTGSNGYTF.

Concerning this clone: Other DNA sequences of this sample code for an identical CDR3. The chain's CDR3 is CASSVVGLSTDTQYF. As DNA, the CDR3 is TGTGCCAGCAGCGTAGTAGGACTAAGCACAGATACGCAGTATTTT. The genes are TRBV9 and TRBJ2-3; possible D gene TRBD2, 6 bases. The CDR3 has 15 residues. Trimming cost V 0 bases and J 0 bases, with 8 bases left between them. Germline V lookup: CDR1 SGDLS, CDR2 YYNGEE.

This chain joins TRBV6-5 and TRBJ2-2; TRBD1 matches at 8 bases. The CDR3 is made up of 16 amino acids. The J segment lost 4 bases and the V segment lost 4 bases, leaving 8 bases of the junction unmatched. Germline-derived CDR1 and CDR2 are MNHEY and SVGAGI. The chain's CDR3 is CASSSAPGQATGELFF. The CDR3 nucleotides read TGTGCCAGCAGTTCCGCCCCGGGACAGGCCACCGGGGAGCTGTTTTTT.